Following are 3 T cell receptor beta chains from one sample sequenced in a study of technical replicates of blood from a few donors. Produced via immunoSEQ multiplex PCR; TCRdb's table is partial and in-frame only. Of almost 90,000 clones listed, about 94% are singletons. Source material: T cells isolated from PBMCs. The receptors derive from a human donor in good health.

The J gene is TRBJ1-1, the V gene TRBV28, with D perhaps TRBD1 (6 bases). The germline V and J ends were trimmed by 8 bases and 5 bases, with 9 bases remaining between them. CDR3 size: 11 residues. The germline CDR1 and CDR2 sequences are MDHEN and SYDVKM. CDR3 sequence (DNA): TGTGCCAGCCGGACAGCAACTGAAGCTTTCTTT. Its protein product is CASRTATEAFF.

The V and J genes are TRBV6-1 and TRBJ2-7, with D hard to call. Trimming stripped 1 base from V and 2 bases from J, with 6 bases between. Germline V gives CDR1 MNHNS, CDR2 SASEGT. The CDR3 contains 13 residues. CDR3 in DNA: TGTGCCAGCAGTGAAGGCAGGACCTACGAGCAGTACTTC. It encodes CASSEGRTYEQYF.

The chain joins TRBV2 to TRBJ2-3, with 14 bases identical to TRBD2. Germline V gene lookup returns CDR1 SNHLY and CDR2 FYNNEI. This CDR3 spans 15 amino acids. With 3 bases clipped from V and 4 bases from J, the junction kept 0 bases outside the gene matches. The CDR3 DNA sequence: TGTGCCAGCAGTGAGGGACTAGCGGGGGCAGATACGCAGTATTTT. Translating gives CASSEGLAGADTQYF.